Following are 20 T cell receptor beta chains from one sample sequenced in a study of cytomegalovirus exposure and HLA in healthy donors. The PCR ran on 60 Vbeta and 13 Jbeta primers. Sequenced by immunoSEQ multiplex PCR; TCRdb stores in-frame clones only, minus some. The sample carries 150,000 to 200,000 clones, around 79% recorded once. Sequencing was carried out using PBMCs. The receptors stem from a woman aged 40-49 years in good health and CMV-seropositive.

This clone occurred a few times. CDR3 protein: CASSESLGEAEAFF. For the CDR3, the DNA is TGTGCCAGCAGTGAATCTTTGGGAGAGGCTGAAGCTTTCTTT. This chain uses TRBV25-1 with TRBJ1-1; unclear D gene. This CDR3 contains 14 residues. CDR1 and CDR2 from the germline V gene are MGHDK and SYGVNS. Trimming left V 1 base short and J 6 bases short, with 12 bases between. The whole variable domain, filled in from reference TRBV25-1 and TRBJ1-1, reads EADIYQTPRYLVIGTGKKITLECSQTMGHDKMYWYQQDPGMELHLIHYSYGVNSTEKGDLSSESTVSRIRTEHFPLTLESARPSHTSQYLCASSESLGEAEAFFGQGTRLTVV.

This chain uses TRBV6-5 with TRBJ2-7; a weak D match, TRBD2 (5 bases). Germline V gene data show CDR1 as MNHEY and CDR2 as SVGAGI. V was clipped by 4 bases and J by 3 bases, with 13 bases between them. The CDR3 is 14 amino acids. Written as DNA, the CDR3 is TGTGCCAGCAGTTTCGGGGTTGAAAGCTACGAGCAGTACTTC. Amino acids: CASSFGVESYEQYF.

The chain links TRBV5-4 to TRBJ2-5; possible D gene TRBD1, 5 bases. Trimming left V 0 bases short and J 1 base short, with 7 bases between. CDR1 is SGHNT, CDR2 YYREEE, per germline (reference sequence). The CDR3 runs to 14 residues. The CDR3 region has the DNA TGTGCCAGCAGCTTGGGACAGACCCAAGAGACCCAGTACTTC. Amino acid sequence: CASSLGQTQETQYF.

The chain joins TRBV7-2 to TRBJ1-2; D not resolved. Germline CDR1 and CDR2: SGHTA and FQGNSA. CDR3 size: 14 residues. Between the trimmed V and J ends, which lost 3 bases and 0 bases, there was a span of 8 bases. The CDR3 DNA reads as TGTGCCAGCAGCTTTCGGGTGTCTAACTATGGCTACACCTTC. The encoded protein is CASSFRVSNYGYTF.

CDR3 in amino acids: CASMAQAFIQPQHF. CDR3 DNA: TGTGCCAGCATGGCGCAGGCATTTATTCAGCCCCAGCATTTT. V gene TRBV28 combines with J gene TRBJ1-5; D uncertain. The CDR3 is made up of 14 amino acids. Trimming took 7 bases from V and 6 from J, leaving 16 bases between them. Germline-derived CDR1 and CDR2 are MDHEN and SYDVKM.

The V call is TRBV5-6, the J call TRBJ1-5; 7 nucleotides align to TRBD1. With 4 bases clipped from V and 7 bases from J, the junction kept 14 bases outside the gene matches. Germline V gene sequence: CDR1 SGHDT, CDR2 YYEEEE. The CDR3 length is 16 residues. The CDR3 here is CASSTHGQASWQPQHF. The CDR3 nucleotides read TGTGCCAGCAGCACTCACGGACAGGCCTCATGGCAGCCCCAGCATTTT.

This clone was detected once. This chain joins TRBV7-9 and TRBJ2-7; TRBD1 aligns across 9 bases. CDR1 is SEHNR and CDR2 is FQNEAQ in the germline V gene (reference sequence). The CDR3 sequence is 16 residues long. V shed 3 bases, J shed 2 bases, and the junction held 8 bases outside the gene matches. The CDR3 sequence: CASSFDRGFHAYEQYF. The CDR3 DNA is TGTGCCAGCAGCTTCGACAGGGGGTTTCACGCCTACGAGCAGTACTTC.

The rearrangement links TRBV5-4 to TRBJ2-5; 9 nucleotides agree with TRBD2. The CDR3 runs 14 residues. Germline CDR1 reads SGHNT; CDR2 reads YYREEE (reference sequence). Losses at the gene ends were 2 bases for V and 5 bases for J; bases not matched to a gene: 4. CDR3: CASSFLAGWETQYF. CDR3 DNA: TGTGCCAGCAGCTTCCTAGCGGGGTGGGAGACCCAGTACTTC.

The rearrangement joins TRBV4-2 to TRBJ2-2; 11 bases fit TRBD2. J lost 6 bases, V lost 5 bases, and 11 bases had no gene match. Germline CDR1 is LGHNA and CDR2 is YNFKEQ. This CDR3 comprises 17 residues. The CDR3 nucleotides read TGTGCCAGCAGCTCCCGAATAGCGGGAGGGCCCTCCGGGGAGCTGTTTTTT. It encodes CASSSRIAGGPSGELFF.

V and J are TRBV19 and TRBJ1-3; D gene uncertain. The germline gives CDR1 LNHDA, CDR2 SQIVND (reference sequence). The CDR3 consists of 13 residues. Trimming took off 6 bases at V and 0 bases at J, with 6 bases between the two ends. The CDR3 protein is CASRAGSGNTIYF. The CDR3 nucleotides are TGTGCCAGTAGGGCTGGCTCTGGAAACACCATATATTTT.

This chain joins TRBV6-1 and TRBJ2-7; D uncertain. The V end lost 4 bases, the J end lost 4 bases, and 20 bases lay between the germline ends. The CDR3 is 16 residues long. Germline V gene lookup returns CDR1 MNHNS and CDR2 SASEGT. In DNA form, the CDR3 reads TGTGCCAGCAGTGGTAGGTCGGCCGCCGACTCTTACGAGCAGTACTTC. It encodes CASSGRSAADSYEQYF.

The gene calls are TRBV27 and TRBJ2-7; 7 nucleotides agree with TRBD1. Germline values: CDR1 MNHEY, CDR2 SMNVEV (reference sequence). J lost 6 bases, V lost 1 base, and 3 bases had no gene match. The CDR3 is made up of 13 amino acids. The CDR3 sequence is CASSLWTGGEQYF. CDR3 bases: TGTGCCAGCAGTTTATGGACAGGAGGCGAGCAGTACTTC.

The rearrangement joins TRBV6-1 to TRBJ1-1; D not resolved. Germline assignment: CDR1 MNHNS and CDR2 SASEGT. The CDR3 has 13 amino acids. V shed 4 bases and J shed 2 bases, with 8 bases lying between them. The CDR3 region has the DNA TGTGCCAGCAGTGCGACACATAACACTGAAGCTTTCTTT. Protein: CASSATHNTEAFF.

This chain joins TRBV9 and TRBJ2-3; TRBD2 agrees at 8 bases. V was clipped by 1 base and J by 6 bases; unmatched bases: 4. This CDR3 has 14 residues. Germline V gene lookup returns CDR1 SGDLS and CDR2 YYNGEE. This CDR3 reads CASSVKAGADTQYF. CDR3 coding DNA: TGTGCCAGCAGCGTAAAAGCGGGGGCTGATACGCAGTATTTT.

The chain carries TRBV19 and TRBJ1-1; 8 nucleotides agree with TRBD1. The trim removed 5 bases at V and 4 bases at J, leaving 9 bases unmatched. The CDR3 runs to 15 residues. Germline-derived CDR1 and CDR2 are LNHDA and SQIVND (reference sequence). The CDR3 nucleotides read TGTGCCAGTAGTCTCCAACAGGGGGGGATCACTGAAGCTTTCTTT. Translating it yields CASSLQQGGITEAFF.

This clone was recorded a few times. J is TRBJ2-2 and V is TRBV6-5; 10 bases align to TRBD2. The CDR3 is made up of 15 amino acids. Looked up from germline, CDR1 is MNHEY and CDR2 is SVGAGI. With V trimmed by 8 bases and J by 6 bases, 9 bases remained unmatched. Written as DNA, the CDR3 is TGTGCCAGCCAGCGGGAGGGCCCAGGCTCCGGGGAGCTGTTTTTT. Protein sequence: CASQREGPGSGELFF.

This clone appeared once. The genes are TRBV4-1 and TRBJ2-1; the match to TRBD2 covers 12 bases. CDR3 size: 18 residues. V lost 2 bases and J lost 5; bases outside the gene matches: 10. CDR1 MGHRA and CDR2 YSYEKL come from the germline V gene. The CDR3 coding sequence is TGCGCCAGCAGCCAACGACTAGCGGGAGAGAGGCTTCACAATGAGCAGTTCTTC. Its translation is CASSQRLAGERLHNEQFF.

This clone was recorded many times. The CDR3 DNA reads TGTGCCAGCAGCTTAGGAGGGGGCACTGAAGCTTTCTTT. Translating gives CASSLGGGTEAFF. The V gene is TRBV7-8, the J gene TRBJ1-1; a possible D gene is TRBD1 (6 bases). The CDR3 sequence is 13 residues long. Trimming cost V 1 base and J 4 bases, with 7 bases left between them. Germline V gene data show CDR1 as SGHVS and CDR2 as FQNEAQ.

The rearrangement links TRBV4-3 to TRBJ1-6; D not resolved. V was clipped by 0 bases and J by 7 bases, with 13 bases between them. Looked up from germline, CDR1 is LGHNA and CDR2 is YSLEER. The CDR3 is 16 residues long. The CDR3 here is CASSQDASGVNSPLHF. The DNA of the CDR3 is TGCGCCAGCAGCCAAGACGCCAGCGGAGTCAATTCACCCCTCCACTTT.

The chain recombines TRBV5-4 with TRBJ1-1; 9 bases map to TRBD1. The V segment lost 2 bases and the J segment 4 bases; nucleotides outside the gene matches: 9. Germline assignment: CDR1 SGHNT and CDR2 YYREEE (reference sequence). This CDR3 has 16 residues. This CDR3 is CASSFYLTGGVTEAFF. CDR3 sequence (DNA): TGTGCCAGCAGCTTTTATTTGACAGGGGGGGTCACTGAAGCTTTCTTT. Based on the CDR3 plus reference TRBV5-4 and TRBJ1-1, the full variable domain is ETGVTQSPTHLIKTRGQQVTLRCSSQSGHNTVSWYQQALGQGPQFIFQYYREEENGRGNFPPRFSGLQFPNYSSELNVNALELDDSALYLCASSFYLTGGVTEAFFGQGTRLTVV.